This TCR beta chain appears in the sequencing data of a study of naive and memory T cell subsets. This clonotype is labeled as medium-sized. The antigen is undetermined. Separate alpha and beta amplification began at the second PCR step. Study conclusions and caveats: Naive and memory subsets had different power law exponents for TCR abundance. Expression changes during T cell differentiation may affect RNA-based TCR counts. In CD4 and CD8 cells, diversity dropped from naive through EMRA.

There are 12 residues in the CDR3. Germline CDR1 reads DFQATT; CDR2 reads SNEGSKA (reference sequence). V shed 3 bases and J shed 4 bases, with 6 bases lying between them. Two oligonucleotides, mixed equimolar, formed the beta constant-region primer covering TRBC1 and TRBC2. TCRdb passed the UMI-ligation and nested PCR reads through MiXCR, listing each CDR3 protein once. The repertoire holds 81,000 or so distinct CDR3 sequences, with around 7% as singletons. The rearrangement uses TRBV20-1 and TRBJ2-2; no definite D call. This receptor was taken from a human donor in good health. The sequenced sample consisted of central memory CD4+ T cells from blood. In DNA, the CDR3 is TGCAGTGCTAGGCCGGGCACCGGGGAGCTGTTTTTT. It translates to CSARPGTGELFF.